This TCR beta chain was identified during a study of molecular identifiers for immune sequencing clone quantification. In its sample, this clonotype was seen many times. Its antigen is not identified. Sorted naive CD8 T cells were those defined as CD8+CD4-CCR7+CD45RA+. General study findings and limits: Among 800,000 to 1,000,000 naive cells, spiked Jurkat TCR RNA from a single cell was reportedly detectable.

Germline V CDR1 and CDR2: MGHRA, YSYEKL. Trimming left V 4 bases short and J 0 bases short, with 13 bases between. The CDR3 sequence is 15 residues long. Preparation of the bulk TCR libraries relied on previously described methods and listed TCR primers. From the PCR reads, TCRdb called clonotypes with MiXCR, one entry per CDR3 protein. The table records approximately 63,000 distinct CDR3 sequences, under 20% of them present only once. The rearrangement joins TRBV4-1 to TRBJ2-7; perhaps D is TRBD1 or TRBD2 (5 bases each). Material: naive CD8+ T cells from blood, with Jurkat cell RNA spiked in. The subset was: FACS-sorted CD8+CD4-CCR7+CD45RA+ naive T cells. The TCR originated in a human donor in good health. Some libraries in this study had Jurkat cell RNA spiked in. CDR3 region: CASSPRPGSSYEQYF. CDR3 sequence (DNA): TGCGCCAGCAGCCCCCGCCCAGGGAGCTCCTACGAGCAGTACTTC.